These 10 T cell receptor beta chains were sequenced from one sample in a study of T-cell reconstitution after alpha-beta-depleted transplantation in children. TCRbeta library preparation incorporated unique molecular identifiers. TCRdb re-called the PCR reads through MiXCR, storing one row per CDR3 protein. The sample has roughly 200,000 distinct CDR3 sequences; approximately 8% are singletons. The starting material was PBMCs, mostly from graft donor cells, obtained 360 days after TCRalphabeta/CD19-depleted stem cell transplant. These receptors were taken from a male patient between 2 and 10 years old who had a stem cell transplant for acute myeloid leukemia, so the T cells may come from the graft donor.

This clonotype was observed a handful of times. This sequence joins TRBV20-1 and TRBJ2-5; TRBD1 is a possible D gene (6 bases). Germline V gene data show CDR1 as DFQATT and CDR2 as SNEGSKA (reference sequence). The CDR3 is 12 residues long. Trimming took 3 bases from V and 5 from J, leaving 10 bases between them. CDR3 protein: CSARQGMETQYF. As DNA, the CDR3 is TGCAGTGCTAGGCAGGGGATGGAGACCCAGTACTTC.

The sample holds a few counts of this clonotype. The chain uses TRBV10-3 and TRBJ2-7, with D perhaps TRBD1 (6 bases). CDR3 length: 14 residues. Germline values: CDR1 ENHRY, CDR2 SYGVKD. Trimming shortened V by 3 bases and J by 4 bases, and 13 bases separated the two germline ends. This CDR3 reads CAISDPGQFYEQYV. Written as DNA, the CDR3 is TGTGCCATCAGTGACCCCGGACAGTTTTACGAGCAGTACGTC.

The J gene is TRBJ1-3, the V gene TRBV7-8; tentative D call: TRBD1 (6 bases). CDR3 size: 15 residues. Germline V gene data show CDR1 as SGHVS and CDR2 as FQNEAQ. The V end was cut by 3 bases, the J end by 4 bases, with 13 bases between. This CDR3 is CASSLVGAGGNTIYF. Written as DNA, the CDR3 is TGTGCCAGCAGCTTGGTGGGGGCCGGAGGAAACACCATATATTTT.

This clonotype was observed at least ten times. The chain has TRBV12-3 or TRBV12-4 and TRBJ2-1, with 7 positions matching TRBD1. V shed 6 bases, J shed 7 bases, and the junction held 12 bases outside the gene matches. The CDR3 extends over 15 amino acids. The CDR3 is CASSQTGTSWNEQFF. Written as DNA, the CDR3 is TGTGCCAGCAGCCAGACAGGGACAAGTTGGAATGAGCAGTTCTTC.

This clonotype was seen a handful of times. The V and J genes are TRBV12-3 or TRBV12-4 and TRBJ2-3, with 8 bases fitting TRBD2. The CDR3 sequence is 16 residues long. After removal of 6 bases from V and 2 bases from J, the junction contained 10 bases not matched to a gene. The DNA of the CDR3 is TGTGCCAGCAGCCCTATGGGACTAGGTGCCACAGATACGCAGTATTTT. This codes for CASSPMGLGATDTQYF.

This sequence joins TRBV20-1 and TRBJ2-7; tentatively, D is TRBD1 (6 bases). V gave up 6 bases and J gave up 7 bases, with 19 bases separating them. The CDR3 runs 13 residues. Looked up from germline, CDR1 is DFQATT and CDR2 is SNEGSKA (reference sequence). CDR3 nucleotide sequence: TGCAGTGCCGAAAAAGGACAGTCTGGGGAGCAGTACTTC. Protein: CSAEKGQSGEQYF.

This clonotype was seen many times. The chain joins TRBV12-3 or TRBV12-4 to TRBJ1-1; no reliable D call. Trimming shortened V by 4 bases and J by 5 bases, and 8 bases separated the two germline ends. This CDR3 has 12 residues. CDR3 sequence reads: CASSYQDTEAFF. The CDR3 DNA sequence: TGTGCCAGCAGTTATCAGGATACTGAAGCTTTCTTT.

At least ten counts were recorded for this clonotype. This sequence joins TRBV19 and TRBJ2-7; possible D gene TRBD2, 5 bases. The germline CDR1 and CDR2 sequences are LNHDA and SQIVND (reference sequence). With 1 base removed from V and 3 bases from J, the gap between germline ends came to 10 bases. There are 14 residues in the CDR3. The CDR3 nucleotides are TGTGCCAGTAGTATAGGCGGGTCAAACTACGAGCAGTACTTC. It specifies CASSIGGSNYEQYF.

There are many counts of this clonotype. The V and J genes are TRBV29-1 and TRBJ2-1, with TRBD2 identical over 12 bases. CDR3 length equals 16 residues. Germline CDR1 and CDR2: SQVTM and ANQGSEA. Trimming removed 5 bases from V and 9 bases from J; junction bases left unmatched: 14. The CDR3 coding sequence is TGCAGCGTTTTCCCCTGGCTAGCGGGAGGGCAAGGTGAGCAGTTCTTC. Translation gives CSVFPWLAGGQGEQFF.

In this sample, this clonotype turned up a few times. J is TRBJ2-7 and V is TRBV7-9; 9 nucleotides align to TRBD2. J gave up 10 bases and V 1 base, and 5 bases lay outside the gene matches. This CDR3 has 13 amino acids. Germline lookup yields CDR1 SEHNR and CDR2 FQNEAQ (reference sequence). The CDR3 DNA reads as TGTGCCAGCAGCTTAGGGCTAGCGGGACTCCAGTACGTC. It translates to CASSLGLAGLQYV.